The sample holds a few counts of the clone carrying this TCR beta chain. Its antigen remains unidentified. The source of the sample is a study of cytomegalovirus exposure and HLA in healthy donors. Findings of the study overall: It is likely that the observed cluster of highly shared sequence variants was a sequencing artifact. It was assumed in the presence/absence analyses that sequencing depth was roughly uniform across donors. TCR beta V- and J-gene trimming, according to a later analysis, was linked to a missense DCLRE1C variant. Generally TCR sequences proved uncommon, though certain public TCRs appeared in numerous donors.

This PCR relied on a set of 60 Vbeta primers and 13 Jbeta primers. Only in-frame clones appear in the TCRdb table, and some are missing; sequencing was by immunoSEQ multiplex PCR. The data contain around 160,000 clones, 73% of them singletons. CDR3 size: 15 residues. The J segment lost 1 base and the V segment lost 5 bases, leaving 5 bases of the junction unmatched. CDR1 and CDR2 (germline): SGHTA, FQGNSA. The sequencing sample was made of PBMCs. The sequence derives from a young woman in good health and CMV-seronegative. This rearrangement joins TRBV7-2 to TRBJ2-4; the match to TRBD2 covers 7 bases. CDR3 loop: CASSIWGGAKNIQYF. Here the CDR3 DNA reads TGTGCCAGCAGCATTTGGGGGGGGGCCAAAAACATTCAGTACTTC.